Listed below are T cell receptor beta chains from one sample, sequenced in a study of blood T cells in healthy people across ages. TCRdb re-called the 5' RACE reads with MiXCR, one entry per CDR3 protein. The sample shows some 1,800,000 distinct CDR3 sequences, about two fifths of them seen only once. Material: blood. These receptor sequences come from a human donor in good health. Both conserved end residues are part of each CDR3. D genes are given only for firm matches. A row's size may be missing; if present it is once, few, many or a size class.

size	V	D	J	DNA	CDR3
-	TRBV11-2	-	TRBJ1-4	TGTGCCAGCAGGCATTACAGGGCCCGGGGTGAAAAACTGTTTTTT	CASRHYRARGEKLFF
-	TRBV2	-	TRBJ2-7	TGTGCCAGCAGGGAAGATACATTCTACTACGAGCAGTACTTC	CASREDTFYYEQYF
few	TRBV6-1	-	TRBJ1-1	TGTGCCAGCAGTGAACCGGACAGATTGAACACTGAAGCTTTCTTT	CASSEPDRLNTEAFF
-	TRBV7-2	TRBD2	TRBJ2-3	TGTGCCAGCAGCCGGGGGGTAGGGGTAGCTCCAGCAGATACGCAGTATTTT	CASSRGVGVAPADTQYF
-	TRBV20-1	TRBD1	TRBJ2-3	TGCAGTGCCTGGGACAGGGGGAGCACAGATACGCAGTATTTT	CSAWDRGSTDTQYF
-	TRBV20-1	-	TRBJ2-5	TGCAGTGCCCCGGGCCAAGGGACTCACAGTCGGGAGACCCAGTACTTC	CSAPGQGTHSRETQYF
-	TRBV5-6	-	TRBJ2-1	TGTGCCAGCAGCTTGTTACAGGCCTTCTACAATGAGCAGTTCTTC	CASSLLQAFYNEQFF
-	TRBV12-3/TRBV12-4	TRBD1	TRBJ1-5	TGTGCCAGCAGTCCACAGGGGTATGGCAATCAGCCCCAGCATTTT	CASSPQGYGNQPQHF
-	TRBV12-3/TRBV12-4	-	TRBJ1-3	TGTGCCAGCAGTTTACGGATAGGGAACACCATATATTTT	CASSLRIGNTIYF
-	TRBV4-2	-	TRBJ2-3	TGTGCCAGCAGCCCACTTTCCGGGGTGCGGTATTTT	CASSPLSGVRYF
few	TRBV20-1	TRBD2	TRBJ2-5	TGCAGTGCCGTAAGACTAGCGGGGGGGGAGACCCAGTACTTC	CSAVRLAGGETQYF
-	TRBV12-3/TRBV12-4	-	TRBJ2-1	TGTGCCAGCAGTCCCTCCAGGGTTAGGTACAATGAGCAGTTCTTC	CASSPSRVRYNEQFF
-	TRBV13	TRBD1	TRBJ2-4	TGTGCCAGCAGCCAGAACCGACAGGGAGAAAATGACATTCAGTACTTC	CASSQNRQGENDIQYF
-	TRBV7-9	TRBD1	TRBJ1-1	TGTGCCAGCAGAAAAACGGGACAGGGGGGTACTGAAGCTTTCTTT	CASRKTGQGGTEAFF
-	TRBV20-1	TRBD2	TRBJ2-5	TGCAGTGCTAGCGGGGGGGCCTATATAGAGACCCAGTACTTC	CSASGGAYIETQYF
-	TRBV28	-	TRBJ2-7	TGTGCCAGCAGGCCGTCCCGAGAATGGGACGAGCAGTACTTC	CASRPSREWDEQYF
-	TRBV11-2	-	TRBJ1-2	TGTGCCAGCAGCCCACCCGGGCAGGGAGGCTACACCTTC	CASSPPGQGGYTF
many	TRBV5-8	TRBD1	TRBJ1-6	TGTGCCAGCAGTGCGGGACAGGGCGGTAATTCACCCCTCCACTTT	CASSAGQGGNSPLHF
-	TRBV7-2	TRBD2	TRBJ2-5	TGTGCCAGCAGCCAACCTATTTCGGGGGGAGAGACCCAGTACTTC	CASSQPISGGETQYF
-	TRBV6-1	TRBD2	TRBJ2-1	TGTGCCAGCAGTGAATTTGGAGGACTAGCGGGGGGAGAGCAGTTCTTC	CASSEFGGLAGGEQFF
-	TRBV9	TRBD1	TRBJ1-2	TGTGCCAGCAGCGCGACGGACAGGCGCGTCTATGGCTACACCTTC	CASSATDRRVYGYTF
-	TRBV20-1	TRBD2	TRBJ2-1	TGCAGTGCCGGGACTAGCGGGTACTACAATGAGCAGTTCTTC	CSAGTSGYYNEQFF
few	TRBV24-1	TRBD1	TRBJ1-5	TGTGCCACCAATCATGGACAGGAGCATCAGCCCCAGCATTTT	CATNHGQEHQPQHF
few	TRBV12-3/TRBV12-4	TRBD1	TRBJ1-1	TGTGCCAGCAGGGGAGACACAGGGGACACTGAAGCTTTCTTT	CASRGDTGDTEAFF
-	TRBV27	-	TRBJ2-7	TGTGCCAGCAGTTTATCCGCCTGGGACAACGGCTACAATGAGCAGTACTTC	CASSLSAWDNGYNEQYF
-	TRBV27	TRBD1	TRBJ1-1	TGTGCCAGCAGTTTATCTCGTAACAGGGGGGAAGCTTTCTTT	CASSLSRNRGEAFF
-	TRBV5-1	-	TRBJ1-2	TGCGCCAGCAGCTTGGGCTACACCTTC	CASSLGYTF
few	TRBV7-9	-	TRBJ2-5	TGTGCCAGCAGCCCATCGGGGACCCGAAGCGGGGAGACCCAGTACTTC	CASSPSGTRSGETQYF